These 30 T cell receptor beta chains share one sample of origin, sequenced in a study of blood T cell repertoires in COVID-19. TCRdb keeps only in-frame clones here, not all; method: immunoSEQ multiplex PCR. The sample has some 460,000 clones; 80% to 90% are singletons. The sequencing sample was made of peripheral blood. Source of these receptors: a woman in her 30s with acute or convalescent COVID-19.

J is TRBJ2-1 and V is TRBV7-2; D unclear. Trimming cost V 2 bases and J 4 bases, with 6 bases left between them. The germline V gene encodes CDR1 SGHTA and CDR2 FQGNSA. The CDR3 consists of 13 residues. CDR3 in amino acids: CASSLNRYNEQFF. DNA for the CDR3: TGTGCCAGCAGCTTAAACAGATACAATGAGCAGTTCTTC.

The chain uses TRBV9 and TRBJ2-6; 7 bases fit TRBD1. This CDR3 comprises 14 residues. Germline CDR1 reads SGDLS; CDR2 reads YYNGEE. V lost 5 bases to trimming and J lost 2 bases; unmatched junction nucleotides: 1. CDR3 protein: CASRGTAGANVLTF. CDR3 coding DNA: TGTGCCAGCAGGGGGACAGCTGGGGCCAACGTCCTGACTTTC.

CDR3 protein: CASSPGTGWTSPLHF. Here the CDR3 DNA reads TGTGCCAGTAGTCCCGGGACAGGGTGGACTTCACCCCTCCACTTT. The V gene is TRBV19, the J gene TRBJ1-6; 9 nucleotides line up with TRBD1. Trimming took 5 bases from V and 9 from J; bases not matched to a gene: 8. Germline V gives CDR1 LNHDA, CDR2 SQIVND (reference sequence). The CDR3 loop spans 15 amino acids.

The chain carries TRBV27 and TRBJ2-7; weak D call: TRBD1 (5 bases). V was cut by 4 bases and J by 6 bases, with 13 bases left in between. Germline V gene lookup returns CDR1 MNHEY and CDR2 SMNVEV (reference sequence). This CDR3 has 13 amino acids. CDR3 DNA: TGTGCCAGCAGTTCGGCAGGGCCATCCGAGCAGTACTTC. It translates to CASSSAGPSEQYF.

The rearrangement uses TRBV3-1 (or the pseudogene TRBV3-2) and TRBJ2-1; the match to TRBD2 covers 12 bases. CDR3 length equals 19 residues. The ends lost 1 base at V and 4 bases at J; junction bases unmatched: 11. Germline V gives CDR1 LGHDT, CDR2 YNNKEL (reference sequence). The CDR3 region has the DNA TGTGCCAGCAGCCAAGGAACTAGCGGGGGGCCCTCGATATACAATGAGCAGTTCTTC. Amino acids: CASSQGTSGGPSIYNEQFF.

This clone was observed a handful of times. V usage is TRBV10-1 and J usage is TRBJ1-2; the D gene is possibly TRBD1 (6 bases). The CDR3 sequence is 17 residues long. Trimming shortened V by 0 bases and J by 0 bases, and 14 bases separated the two germline ends. The germline V gene has CDR1 WNHNN and CDR2 SYGVQD (reference sequence). The CDR3 region is CASSESGTRQTNYGYTF. As DNA, the CDR3 is TGCGCCAGCAGTGAGTCCGGGACACGACAAACTAACTATGGCTACACCTTC.

The V and J genes are TRBV7-6 and TRBJ2-2; TRBD2 is a possible D gene (5 bases). V lost 1 base and J 4 bases, leaving 13 bases between the germline ends. Looked up from germline, CDR1 is SGHVS and CDR2 is FNYEAQ. The CDR3 totals 16 residues. CDR3 in amino acids: CASSLGLLESTGELFF. Here the CDR3 DNA reads TGTGCCAGCAGCTTAGGACTACTCGAGAGCACCGGGGAGCTGTTTTTT.

This chain links TRBV5-1 with TRBJ2-7, with TRBD2 identical over 7 bases. CDR1 and CDR2 from the germline V gene are SGHRS and YFSETQ. V was clipped by 3 bases and J by 0 bases; unmatched bases: 0. The CDR3 length is 13 residues. CDR3 nucleotides: TGCGCCAGCAGCTGGACTAGCTCCTACGAGCAGTACTTC. Protein sequence: CASSWTSSYEQYF.

This clone was picked up one time. V gene TRBV5-1 combines with J gene TRBJ2-1, with D possibly being TRBD2 (5 bases). CDR3 length equals 16 residues. Germline V CDR1 and CDR2: SGHRS, YFSETQ. V was clipped by 1 base and J by 9 bases, with 20 bases between them. CDR3 in DNA: TGCGCCAGCAGCTTGTCAGACCAGGCTAGCAGAAGTGAGCAGTTCTTC. This translates into CASSLSDQASRSEQFF.

V usage is TRBV2 and J usage is TRBJ1-5, with TRBD1 matching over 10 bases. This CDR3 comprises 15 residues. Germline V gene data show CDR1 as SNHLY and CDR2 as FYNNEI. J lost 7 bases, V lost 4 bases, and 7 bases had no gene match. In nucleotides, the CDR3 is TGTGCCAGCAGTGGGGACAGGGGACGATACCAGCCCCAGCATTTT. This translates into CASSGDRGRYQPQHF.

The chain uses TRBV20-1 and TRBJ2-1; 10 bases match TRBD1. This CDR3 spans 17 amino acids. The germline CDR1 and CDR2 sequences are DFQATT and SNEGSKA (reference sequence). The ends lost 3 bases at V and 4 bases at J; junction bases unmatched: 12. As DNA, the CDR3 is TGCAGTGCTAGTGTTTGGGCCACGGGACAGGGGTACAATGAGCAGTTCTTC. Protein sequence: CSASVWATGQGYNEQFF.

V gene TRBV2 combines with J gene TRBJ1-2; the match to TRBD1 covers 10 bases. V shed 7 bases and J 5 bases; nucleotides not matched to a gene: 16. The germline V gene encodes CDR1 SNHLY and CDR2 FYNNEI. The CDR3 length is 17 residues. CDR3 bases: TGTGCCAGCAACTCGGGCGCCGGGACAGGGGAAAAGTATGGCTACACCTTC. Translating gives CASNSGAGTGEKYGYTF.

The chain couples TRBV6-5 to TRBJ1-1; 7 nucleotides align to TRBD1. The germline CDR1 and CDR2 sequences are MNHEY and SVGAGI. The CDR3 runs to 13 residues. The junction had 10 bases not matched to a gene; V was cut back by 5 bases and J by 10 bases. In DNA, the CDR3 is TGTGCCAGCAGTCGAGGGACAGCTGCCGGAGCTTTCTTT. Residues: CASSRGTAAGAFF.

The V call is TRBV1, the J call TRBJ2-5; the D call TRBD2 from the table was never checked on the DNA. TRBV1 is flagged as a pseudogene. The CDR3 extends over 15 amino acids. The CDR3: CTSSLQAGGLETQYF. The CDR3, as DNA: TGCACCAGCAGCCTACAAGCGGGGGGACTAGAGACCCAGTACTTC.

The chain's CDR3 is CASTPLRGRGNSPLHF. CDR3 in DNA: TGTGCCAGCACCCCATTGAGGGGGAGGGGAAATTCACCCCTCCACTTT. V is TRBV11-2 and J is TRBJ1-6; weak D call: TRBD1 (6 bases). The germline V gene has CDR1 SGHAT and CDR2 FQNNGV. Between the trimmed V and J ends, which lost 7 bases and 7 bases, there was a span of 20 bases. The CDR3 contains 16 residues.

The chain carries TRBV4-1 and TRBJ2-2, with 9 positions matching TRBD1. The CDR3 contains 16 residues. V gave up 0 bases and J gave up 7 bases; unmatched junction bases: 6. The germline CDR1 and CDR2 sequences are MGHRA and YSYEKL. The CDR3 loop is CASSQDGDRVDGELFF. CDR3 DNA sequence: TGCGCCAGCAGCCAAGATGGGGACAGGGTTGACGGGGAGCTGTTTTTT.

This clone has only one observation. The chain joins TRBV7-9 to TRBJ2-7; a weak D match, TRBD1 (6 bases). The germline V gene encodes CDR1 SEHNR and CDR2 FQNEAQ (reference sequence). CDR3 length equals 17 residues. Deletions cut 5 bases from V and 2 bases from J, with 22 bases between. DNA for the CDR3: TGTGCCAGCAGCCCTCCTCGGGCAGGGGAGTTTGCCTACGAGCAGTACTTC. It specifies CASSPPRAGEFAYEQYF.

V usage is TRBV9 and J usage is TRBJ1-6; D is uncertain. The CDR3 is made up of 15 amino acids. Trimming stripped 4 bases from V and 6 bases from J, with 14 bases between. Germline CDR1 reads SGDLS; CDR2 reads YYNGEE. The CDR3 sequence is CASSPSPSRNSPLHF. The CDR3 DNA reads TGTGCCAGCAGCCCCTCCCCGAGTCGTAATTCACCCCTCCACTTT.

This chain uses TRBV9 with TRBJ2-2; TRBD1 is a possible D gene (6 bases). CDR3 length equals 15 residues. The germline CDR1 and CDR2 sequences are SGDLS and YYNGEE. V was shortened by 0 bases and J by 3 bases, with 9 bases between the two germline ends. Here the CDR3 reads CASSVDRVDTGELFF. The DNA of the CDR3 is TGTGCCAGCAGCGTAGACAGGGTTGACACCGGGGAGCTGTTTTTT.

The rearrangement links TRBV20-1 to TRBJ1-2; 9 nucleotides agree with TRBD1. V dropped 6 bases and J dropped 12; count of bases not matched to a gene: 8. There are 11 residues in the CDR3. Germline CDR1 is DFQATT and CDR2 is SNEGSKA (reference sequence). CDR3 sequence: CSARTGQGNTF. CDR3 bases: TGCAGTGCCCGCACGGGACAGGGAAACACCTTC.

The chain links TRBV7-3 to TRBJ2-3; weak D call: TRBD1 (6 bases). Per the germline V gene, CDR1 is SGHTA and CDR2 is FQGTGA. The CDR3 length is 14 residues. V lost 2 bases to trimming and J lost 0 bases, with 6 bases between them. In DNA, the CDR3 is TGTGCCAGCAGCTTAGGGACAAGCACAGATACGCAGTATTTT. It codes for CASSLGTSTDTQYF.

This clone has a handful of counts. The chain recombines TRBV2 with TRBJ2-2; no clear D. The CDR3 covers 15 residues. CDR1 is SNHLY and CDR2 is FYNNEI in the germline V gene. V lost 5 bases to trimming and J lost 2 bases, with 12 bases between them. CDR3 loop: CASSYLTLNTGELFF. The CDR3 bases are TGTGCCAGCAGTTATCTAACCCTTAACACCGGGGAGCTGTTTTTT.

The rearrangement joins TRBV30 to TRBJ1-1; a weak D match, TRBD1 (6 bases). V was shortened by 4 bases and J by 4 bases, with 19 bases between the two germline ends. The germline gives CDR1 GTSNPN, CDR2 SVGIG (reference sequence). This CDR3 contains 15 residues. The CDR3 sequence: CAWTRSGQTGTEAFF. CDR3 nucleotide sequence: TGTGCCTGGACCAGATCGGGACAAACGGGCACTGAAGCTTTCTTT. The full variable domain, with the rest looked up from reference TRBV30 and TRBJ1-1, is SQTIHQWPATLVQPVGSPLSLECTVEGTSNPNLYWYRQAAGRGLQLLFYSVGIGQISSEVPQNLSASRPQDRQFILSSKKLLLSDSGFYLCAWTRSGQTGTEAFFGQGTRLTVV.

The chain joins TRBV2 to TRBJ2-1; 8 nucleotides agree with TRBD1. Trimming removed 5 bases from V and 5 bases from J; junction bases left unmatched: 2. Germline lookup yields CDR1 SNHLY and CDR2 FYNNEI. The CDR3 contains 13 residues. CDR3 nucleotides: TGTGCCAGCAGTCAGGGGGCCGACAATGAGCAGTTCTTC. Translation gives CASSQGADNEQFF.

This clone has a single count. The genes are TRBV11-2 and TRBJ2-6; the D is unclear. The germline V gene encodes CDR1 SGHAT and CDR2 FQNNGV. Trimming left V 5 bases short and J 6 bases short, with 5 bases between. The CDR3 has 12 residues. CDR3 DNA sequence: TGTGCCAGCAGCCGACAGGCCAACGTCCTGACTTTC. This translates into CASSRQANVLTF.

This clone was counted only a few times. This chain links TRBV30 with TRBJ2-2, with a tentative D call TRBD2 (5 bases). The V gene lost 4 bases and the J gene lost 4 bases, with 13 bases spanning the gap. The CDR3 sequence is 14 residues long. Germline CDR1 and CDR2: GTSNPN and SVGIG (reference sequence). In DNA form, the CDR3 reads TGTGCCTGGAATGGTCGGGGTCCCACCGGGGAGCTGTTTTTT. Translated, it gives CAWNGRGPTGELFF.

This chain links TRBV2 with TRBJ2-2; 7 bases are a match to TRBD1. The CDR3 sequence is 16 residues long. CDR1 and CDR2 (germline): SNHLY, FYNNEI. The V and J ends lost 4 bases and 2 bases, in that order; junction bases with no gene match: 7. The CDR3 loop is CASSGVRGINTGELFF. The CDR3 nucleotides are TGTGCCAGCAGTGGAGTCAGGGGGATCAACACCGGGGAGCTGTTTTTT.

The V call is TRBV28, the J call TRBJ1-4; D possibly corresponds to TRBD1 (6 bases). V dropped 8 bases and J dropped 7 bases, with 20 bases sitting between them. The CDR3 covers 15 residues. Looked up from germline, CDR1 is MDHEN and CDR2 is SYDVKM. The CDR3 region has the DNA TGTGCCAGCGGGGATTGGGGGCAAGGAGGTGAAAAACTGTTTTTT. It codes for CASGDWGQGGEKLFF. The variable domain in full, completed from reference TRBV28 and TRBJ1-4, reads DVKVTQSSRYLVKRTGEKVFLECVQDMDHENMFWYRQDPGLGLRLIYFSYDVKMKEKGDIPEGYSVSREKKERFSLILESASTNQTSMYLCASGDWGQGGEKLFFGSGTQLSVL.

V usage is TRBV5-5 and J usage is TRBJ1-1, with D unclear. Per germline, CDR1 SGHKS and CDR2 YYEKEE (reference sequence). The CDR3 consists of 13 residues. Trimming cost V 0 bases and J 4 bases, with 7 bases left between them. This CDR3 is CASSLGQVTEAFF. DNA for the CDR3: TGTGCCAGCAGCTTGGGGCAGGTCACTGAAGCTTTCTTT.

Concerning this clone itself: This sample also contains other DNA sequences that code for the same CDR3. The chain couples TRBV7-3 to TRBJ2-5; D is perhaps TRBD1 (5 bases). V shed 0 bases and J shed 4 bases, with 6 bases lying between them. The CDR3 length is 13 residues. In germline, CDR1 is SGHTA, CDR2 FQGTGA. For the CDR3, the DNA is TGTGCCAGCAGCTTAACGGGGCCAGAGACCCAGTACTTC. Encoded protein: CASSLTGPETQYF.